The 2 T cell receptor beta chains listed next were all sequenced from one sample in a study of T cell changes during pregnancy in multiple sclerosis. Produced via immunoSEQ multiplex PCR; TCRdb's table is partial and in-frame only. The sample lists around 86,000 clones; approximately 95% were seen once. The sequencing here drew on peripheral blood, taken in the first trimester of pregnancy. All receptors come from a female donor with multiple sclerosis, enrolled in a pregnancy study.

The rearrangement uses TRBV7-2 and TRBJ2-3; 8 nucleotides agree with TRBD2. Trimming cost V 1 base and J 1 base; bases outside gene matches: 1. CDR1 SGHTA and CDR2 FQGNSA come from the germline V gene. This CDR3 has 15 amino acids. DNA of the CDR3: TGTGCCAGCAGCTTAGACGGGGGGGGCACAGATACGCAGTATTTT. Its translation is CASSLDGGGTDTQYF.

This chain's CDR3 is CASSARGGADEQFF. CDR3 DNA: TGTGCCAGCAGCGCCCGCGGGGGGGCGGATGAGCAGTTCTTC. V and J are TRBV7-6 and TRBJ2-1, with 9 bases that match TRBD2. Losses at the gene ends were 5 bases for V and 8 bases for J; bases not matched to a gene: 7. The CDR3 runs 14 residues. Germline CDR1 reads SGHVS; CDR2 reads FNYEAQ. The variable domain in full, completed from reference TRBV7-6 and TRBJ2-1, reads GAGVSQSPRYKVTKRGQDVALRCDPISGHVSLYWYRQALGQGPEFLTYFNYEAQQDKSGLPNDRFSAERPEGSISTLTIQRTEQRDSAMYRCASSARGGADEQFFGPGTRLTVL.